The rows below give T cell receptor beta chains drawn from one sample of a study of blood T cell repertoires in COVID-19. Only in-frame clones appear in the TCRdb table, and some are missing; sequencing was by immunoSEQ multiplex PCR. The sample lists fewer than 110,000 clones, about 85% seen once, with 1.5% to 2% in the top ten. Sample: peripheral blood. Source of these receptors: a woman in her 70s with active or convalescent COVID-19. Each CDR3 is given with its conserved first and last residue. Fields, in order: clone size, D gene, J gene, V gene, CDR3 protein, CDR3 DNA. The D gene is left open where the match is weak. Size tells how often a clone was seen (once, few, many) or the class of an expanded clone, and some rows leave it out.

>.|.|TRBJ1-1|TRBV28
CASSSRARTEAFF
TGTGCCAGCAGTTCCAGGGCCCGCACTGAAGCTTTCTTT
>.|TRBD1|TRBJ2-7|TRBV5-1
CASSSGQGPHEQYF
TGCGCCAGCAGCTCAGGACAGGGACCCCACGAGCAGTACTTC
>.|.|TRBJ1-4|TRBV28
CASRTGGGSEKLFF
TGTGCCAGCAGAACCGGGGGGGGCTCAGAAAAACTGTTTTTT
>few|TRBD2|TRBJ2-2|TRBV6-6
CASSERGYTGELFF
TGTGCCAGCAGCGAGCGGGGTTACACCGGGGAGCTGTTTTTT
>.|.|TRBJ1-6|TRBV5-1
CASSLGSSYNSPLHF
TGCGCCAGCAGCTTGGGCAGCTCCTATAATTCACCCCTCCACTTT
>.|.|TRBJ1-2|TRBV7-9
CASSFLGEGSDGYTF
TGTGCCAGCAGTTTCCTGGGTGAGGGATCAGATGGCTACACCTTC
>.|TRBD1|TRBJ1-2|TRBV11-2
CASSRDSDYGYTF
TGTGCCAGCAGCCGGGACAGTGACTATGGCTACACCTTC
>.|.|TRBJ1-5|TRBV18
CASSPNRDNQPQHF
TGTGCCAGCTCACCGAACAGGGACAATCAGCCCCAGCATTTT
>once|.|TRBJ1-6|TRBV2
CASRGEGIGNSPLHF
TGTGCCAGCAGGGGGGAGGGGATCGGGAATTCACCCCTCCACTTT
>.|.|TRBJ1-1|TRBV9
CASSPQKGRKNTEAFF
TGTGCCAGCAGCCCCCAGAAGGGGAGGAAGAACACTGAAGCTTTCTTT
>.|.|TRBJ2-1|TRBV19
CASRNTGKDNEQFF
TGTGCCAGTAGGAATACAGGGAAGGACAATGAGCAGTTCTTC
>.|TRBD2|TRBJ2-1|TRBV28
CASSSIGTSGRGEQFF
TGTGCCAGCAGTTCTATAGGGACTAGCGGGAGGGGTGAGCAGTTCTTC
>.|.|TRBJ2-1|TRBV6-5
CASRERRAIGEQFF
TGTGCCAGCAGGGAGAGGAGAGCAATAGGTGAGCAGTTCTTC
>.|TRBD2|TRBJ2-1|TRBV9
CASSVAGTSGARGEQFF
TGTGCCAGCAGCGTAGCTGGGACTAGCGGGGCCAGAGGTGAGCAGTTCTTC
>.|TRBD1|TRBJ1-1|TRBV11-3
CASSPLRGDTEAFF
TGTGCCAGCAGCCCGCTCAGGGGGGACACTGAAGCTTTCTTT
>.|.|TRBJ1-6|TRBV20-1
CSAEGDSPLHF
TGCAGTGCAGAGGGGGATTCACCCCTCCACTTT
>.|.|TRBJ1-1|TRBV9
CASSARVNTEAFF
TGTGCCAGCAGCGCGCGGGTGAACACTGAAGCTTTCTTT
>once|TRBD2|TRBJ2-2|TRBV7-3
CASSVTSGNTGELFF
TGTGCCAGCAGCGTGACTAGCGGGAACACCGGGGAGCTGTTTTTT
>.|.|TRBJ1-2|TRBV19
CASRRDGTFYGYTF
TGTGCCAGTAGGCGGGACGGGACGTTCTATGGCTACACCTTC
>.|.|TRBJ1-2|TRBV7-2
CASSFPNAQPSNYGYTF
TGTGCCAGCAGCTTTCCAAACGCACAGCCGTCGAACTATGGCTACACCTTC
>once|.|TRBJ2-3|TRBV10-3
CAISVGRDGDTQYF
TGTGCCATCAGTGTAGGCAGGGATGGGGATACGCAGTATTTT
>once|.|TRBJ1-1|TRBV5-1
CASSLDPTGLGTEAFF
TGCGCCAGCAGCTTGGACCCAACAGGCCTGGGCACTGAAGCTTTCTTT